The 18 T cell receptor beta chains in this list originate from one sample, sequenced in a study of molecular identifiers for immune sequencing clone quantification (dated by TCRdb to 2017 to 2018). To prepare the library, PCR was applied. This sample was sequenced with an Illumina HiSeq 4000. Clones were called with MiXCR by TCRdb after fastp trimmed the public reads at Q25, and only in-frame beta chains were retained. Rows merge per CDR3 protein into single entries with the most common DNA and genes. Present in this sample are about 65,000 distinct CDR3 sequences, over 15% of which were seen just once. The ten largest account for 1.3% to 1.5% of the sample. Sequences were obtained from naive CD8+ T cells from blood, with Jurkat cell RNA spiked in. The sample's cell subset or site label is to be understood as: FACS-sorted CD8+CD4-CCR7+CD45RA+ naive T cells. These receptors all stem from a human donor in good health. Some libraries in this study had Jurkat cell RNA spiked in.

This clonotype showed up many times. CDR3 loop: CASSPGLSPSSGLYNEQFF. CDR3 sequence (DNA): TGTGCCAGCAGCCCGGGCCTTTCCCCTTCTAGCGGCTTATACAATGAGCAGTTCTTC. The chain uses TRBV7-8 and TRBJ2-1; 7 bases are shared with TRBD2. The V gene's germline CDR1 is SGHVS and CDR2 FQNEAQ. V was clipped by 5 bases and J by 4 bases; unmatched bases: 20. The CDR3 spans 19 residues.

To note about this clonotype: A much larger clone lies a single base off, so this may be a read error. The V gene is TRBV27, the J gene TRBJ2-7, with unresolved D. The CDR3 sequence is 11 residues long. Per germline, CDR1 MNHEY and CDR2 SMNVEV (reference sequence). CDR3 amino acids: CASRVGYERYF. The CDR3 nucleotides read TGTGCCAGCCGTGTAGGGTACGAGCGGTACTTC.

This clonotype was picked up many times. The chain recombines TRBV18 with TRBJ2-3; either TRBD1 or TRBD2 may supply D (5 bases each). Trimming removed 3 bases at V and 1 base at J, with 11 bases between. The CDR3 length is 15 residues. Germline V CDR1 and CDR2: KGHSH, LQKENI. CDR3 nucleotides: TGTGCCAGCTCACCGGAGGACACAGGCACAGATACGCAGTATTTT. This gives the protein CASSPEDTGTDTQYF.

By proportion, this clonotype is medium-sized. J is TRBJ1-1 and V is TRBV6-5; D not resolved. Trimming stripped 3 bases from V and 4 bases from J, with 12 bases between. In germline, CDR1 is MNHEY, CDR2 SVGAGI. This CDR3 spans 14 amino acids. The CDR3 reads CASSYAPAGTEAFF. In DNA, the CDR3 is TGTGCCAGCAGTTATGCCCCCGCGGGCACTGAAGCTTTCTTT.

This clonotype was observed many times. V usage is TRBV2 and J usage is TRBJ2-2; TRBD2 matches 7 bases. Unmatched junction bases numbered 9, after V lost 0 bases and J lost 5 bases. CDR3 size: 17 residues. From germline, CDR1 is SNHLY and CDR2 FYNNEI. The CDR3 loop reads CASSEARLALRTGELFF. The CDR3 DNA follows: TGTGCCAGCAGTGAAGCCCGACTAGCACTACGGACCGGGGAGCTGTTTTTT.

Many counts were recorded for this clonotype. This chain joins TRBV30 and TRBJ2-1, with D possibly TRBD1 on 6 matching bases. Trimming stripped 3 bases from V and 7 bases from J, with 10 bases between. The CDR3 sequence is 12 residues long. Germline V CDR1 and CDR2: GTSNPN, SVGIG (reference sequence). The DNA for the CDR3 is TGTGCCTGGAGCCCAGGGGAGAATGAGCAGTTCTTC. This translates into CAWSPGENEQFF.

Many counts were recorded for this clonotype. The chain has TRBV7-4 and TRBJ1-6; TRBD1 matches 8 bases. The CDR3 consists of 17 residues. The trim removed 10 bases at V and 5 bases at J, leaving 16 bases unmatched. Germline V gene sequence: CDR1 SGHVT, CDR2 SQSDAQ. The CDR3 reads CAKHLQAGGTNNSPLHF. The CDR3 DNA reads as TGTGCCAAACACCTACAAGCAGGGGGCACGAATAATTCACCCCTCCACTTT.

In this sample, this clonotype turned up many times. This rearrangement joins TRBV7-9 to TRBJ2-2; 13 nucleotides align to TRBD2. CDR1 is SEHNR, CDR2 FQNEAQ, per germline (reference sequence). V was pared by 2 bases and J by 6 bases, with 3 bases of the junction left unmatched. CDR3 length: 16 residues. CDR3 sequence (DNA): TGTGCCAGCAGCTTAACCGGACTAGCGGGAGCCGGGGAGCTGTTTTTT. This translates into CASSLTGLAGAGELFF.

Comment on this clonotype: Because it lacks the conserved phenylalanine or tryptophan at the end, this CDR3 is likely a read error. Here the CDR3 DNA reads TGTGCCAGCGGCTGGTCGGGAAACACCATATATTCT. Protein: CASGWSGNTIYS. The J gene is TRBJ1-3, the V gene TRBV27; D gene ambiguous. This CDR3 comprises 12 residues. The germline gives CDR1 MNHEY, CDR2 SMNVEV (reference sequence). V dropped 8 bases and J dropped 4 bases, with 9 bases sitting between them.

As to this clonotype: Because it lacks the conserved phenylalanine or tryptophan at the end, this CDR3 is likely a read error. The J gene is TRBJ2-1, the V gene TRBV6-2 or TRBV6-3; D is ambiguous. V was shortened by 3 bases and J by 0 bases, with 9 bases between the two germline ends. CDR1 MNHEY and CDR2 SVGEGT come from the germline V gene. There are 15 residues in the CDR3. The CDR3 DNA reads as TGTGCCAGCAGTTATAGGGTGGGCTCCTACAATGAGCAGTTCTCC. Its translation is CASSYRVGSYNEQFS.

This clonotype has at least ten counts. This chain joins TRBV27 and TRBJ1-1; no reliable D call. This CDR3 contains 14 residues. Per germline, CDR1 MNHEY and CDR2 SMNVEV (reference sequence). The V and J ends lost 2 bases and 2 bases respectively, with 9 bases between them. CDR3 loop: CASSLGPGNTEAFF. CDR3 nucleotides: TGTGCCAGCAGTTTAGGGCCGGGTAACACTGAAGCTTTCTTT.

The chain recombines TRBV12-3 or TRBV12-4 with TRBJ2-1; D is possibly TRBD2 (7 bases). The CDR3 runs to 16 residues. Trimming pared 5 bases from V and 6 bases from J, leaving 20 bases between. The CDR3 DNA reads TGTGCCAGCAGTCCGACCGGGGGGCGCTTTGTCAATGAGCAGTTCTTC. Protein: CASSPTGGRFVNEQFF.

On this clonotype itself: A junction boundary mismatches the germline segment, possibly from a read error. Here the CDR3 DNA reads TGCGCCAGCAGCCAAGGAGGTGCCAGCGTTGAGCAGTCCTTC. Encoded protein: CASSQGGASVEQSF. J is TRBJ2-1 and V is TRBV4-1; D call uncertain. From germline, CDR1 is MGHRA and CDR2 YSYEKL. CDR3 length: 14 residues.

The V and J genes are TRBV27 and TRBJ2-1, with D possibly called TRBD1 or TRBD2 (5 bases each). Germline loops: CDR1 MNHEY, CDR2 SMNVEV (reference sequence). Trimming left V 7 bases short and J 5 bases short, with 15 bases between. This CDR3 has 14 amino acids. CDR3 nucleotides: TGTGCCAGCACATTCCACCGGGGCAACAATGAGCAGTTCTTC. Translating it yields CASTFHRGNNEQFF.

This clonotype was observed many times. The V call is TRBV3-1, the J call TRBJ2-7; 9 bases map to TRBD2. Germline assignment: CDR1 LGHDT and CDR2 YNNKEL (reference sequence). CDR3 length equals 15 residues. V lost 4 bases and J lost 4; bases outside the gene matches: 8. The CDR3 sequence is CASSPLPAGGYEQYF. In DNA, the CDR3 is TGTGCCAGCAGCCCTCTTCCTGCGGGAGGGTACGAGCAGTACTTC.

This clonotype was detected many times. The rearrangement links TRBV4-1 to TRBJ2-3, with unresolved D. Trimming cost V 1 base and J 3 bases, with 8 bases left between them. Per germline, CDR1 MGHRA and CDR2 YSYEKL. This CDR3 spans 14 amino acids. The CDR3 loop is CASSQAAWTDTQYF. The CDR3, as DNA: TGCGCCAGCAGCCAAGCCGCGTGGACAGATACGCAGTATTTT.

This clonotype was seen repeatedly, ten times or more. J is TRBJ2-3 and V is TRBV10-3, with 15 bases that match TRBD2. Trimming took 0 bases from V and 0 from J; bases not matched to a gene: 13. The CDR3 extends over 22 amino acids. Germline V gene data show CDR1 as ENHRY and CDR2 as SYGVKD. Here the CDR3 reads CAISESPGTSGRRYTSTDTQYF. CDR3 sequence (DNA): TGTGCCATCAGTGAGTCGCCCGGGACTAGCGGGAGGCGCTACACTAGCACAGATACGCAGTATTTT.

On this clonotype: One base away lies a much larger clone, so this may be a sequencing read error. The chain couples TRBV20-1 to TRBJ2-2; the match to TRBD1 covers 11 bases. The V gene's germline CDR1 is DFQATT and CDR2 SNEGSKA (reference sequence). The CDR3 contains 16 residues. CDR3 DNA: TGCAGTGCTAGAACTACCGGGACAGGGGGTGCCGGGGAGCAGTTTTTT. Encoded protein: CSARTTGTGGAGEQFF.